These T cell receptor beta chains were read from a single sample in a study of control samples from healthy donors and cancer patients. The protocol was immunoSEQ multiplex PCR, while the TCRdb copy is restricted to in-frame clones and leaves out a portion. Of approximately 230,000 clones in the sample, over 75% are singletons; the top ten hold roughly 15%. The sequencing sample was made of PBMCs. The source of these receptors is a woman aged 60-70 years with lung cancer. Each CDR3 is given with its conserved first and last residue. The D gene is left open where the match is weak. Size is stated for part of the rows, as once, few or many counts, or as a class when the clone is expanded.

j_call | d_call | clone_size | v_call | cdr3_aa | cdr3_nt
TRBJ2-2 | - | - | TRBV9 | CASSVYTGGLNTGELFF | TGTGCCAGCAGTGTCTATACGGGGGGCCTCAACACCGGGGAGCTGTTTTTT
TRBJ2-1 | - | - | TRBV15 | CATSSLGGPGDTYNEQFF | TGTGCCACCAGCTCCCTCGGTGGTCCCGGTGATACCTACAATGAGCAGTTCTTC
TRBJ1-4 | TRBD1 | - | TRBV7-2 | CASSLGIRAGGGEKLFF | TGTGCCAGCAGCTTAGGAATCCGGGCAGGGGGGGGTGAAAAACTGTTTTTT
TRBJ2-2 | TRBD1 | - | TRBV6-2/TRBV6-3 | CASSNRQGANTGELFF | TGTGCCAGCAGCAACCGACAGGGGGCGAACACCGGGGAGCTGTTTTTT
TRBJ2-1 | - | - | TRBV6-5 | CASNGQLSYNEQFF | TGTGCCAGCAATGGACAGCTTTCCTACAATGAGCAGTTCTTC
TRBJ1-4 | - | few | TRBV27 | CASSLYAAVGREKLFF | TGTGCCAGCAGTTTATATGCCGCTGTAGGTCGGGAAAAACTGTTTTTT
TRBJ2-2 | - | - | TRBV5-1 | CASSLRPPNTGELFF | TGCGCCAGCAGCTTGCGACCTCCTAACACCGGGGAGCTGTTTTTT
TRBJ1-5 | - | few | TRBV6-5 | CASSENEDQPQHF | TGTGCCAGCAGCGAGAACGAGGATCAGCCCCAGCATTTT
TRBJ1-1 | TRBD1 | few | TRBV6-6 | CASSTWTGTMNTEAFF | TGTGCCAGCAGCACTTGGACAGGGACTATGAACACTGAAGCTTTCTTT
TRBJ2-1 | - | - | TRBV18 | CASSPRVYNEQFF | TGTGCCAGCTCACCAAGAGTTTACAATGAGCAGTTCTTC
TRBJ1-6 | TRBD1 | few | TRBV7-9 | CASSRTGGFVSPLHF | TGTGCCAGCAGCCGGACAGGGGGCTTCGTCTCACCCCTCCACTTT
TRBJ2-6 | - | - | TRBV7-3 | CASSLGSSGANVLTF | TGTGCCAGCAGCTTAGGGTCCTCTGGGGCCAACGTCCTGACTTTC
TRBJ2-2 | - | - | TRBV3-1/TRBV3-2 | CASSQWTSNTGELFF | TGTGCCAGCAGCCAATGGACTTCGAACACCGGGGAGCTGTTTTTT
TRBJ1-5 | TRBD1 | once | TRBV28 | CASSIRTGGSKPQHF | TGTGCCAGCAGTATCAGGACAGGGGGAAGTAAGCCCCAGCATTTT
TRBJ1-2 | - | once | TRBV20-1 | CSASRTAQSGGYTF | TGCAGTGCTAGTAGGACAGCCCAGTCGGGAGGCTACACCTTC
TRBJ2-2 | - | - | TRBV11-3 | CASSLKGSYTGELFF | TGTGCCAGCAGCTTAAAAGGGTCTTACACCGGGGAGCTGTTTTTT
TRBJ2-6 | - | - | TRBV2 | CASRATSGANVLTF | TGTGCCAGCCGGGCTACCTCTGGGGCCAACGTCCTGACTTTC
TRBJ2-7 | - | - | TRBV5-1 | CASSRFDGSRGEQYF | TGCGCCAGCAGCCGCTTCGACGGGTCGAGGGGCGAGCAGTACTTC
TRBJ1-2 | - | - | TRBV28 | CASRRDGNYGYTF | TGTGCCAGCAGACGAGACGGAAACTATGGCTACACCTTC
TRBJ2-6 | TRBD1 | - | TRBV28 | CASSFLGQGVAGANVLTF | TGTGCCAGCAGTTTTTTAGGACAGGGGGTGGCTGGGGCCAACGTCCTGACTTTC
TRBJ1-1 | - | - | TRBV9 | CASSVIMNTEAFF | TGTGCCAGCAGCGTAATCATGAACACTGAAGCTTTCTTT
TRBJ1-4 | - | few | TRBV27 | CASSLSRENEKLFF | TGTGCCAGCAGTTTATCAAGGGAGAATGAAAAACTGTTTTTT
TRBJ2-1 | TRBD2 | - | TRBV19 | CASSIVDSGGRNEQFF | TGTGCCAGTAGTATAGTTGACAGCGGGGGTCGGAATGAGCAGTTCTTC
TRBJ2-5 | - | - | TRBV11-2 | CASSLGSETQYF | TGTGCCAGCAGCTTAGGATCGGAGACCCAGTACTTC
TRBJ1-6 | - | once | TRBV5-4 | CASNSRQDGVSPLHF | TGTGCCAGCAACTCCCGACAGGATGGAGTTTCACCCCTCCACTTT
TRBJ1-5 | - | - | TRBV9 | CASSVGGYGNQPQHF | TGTGCCAGCAGCGTAGGGGGTTATGGCAATCAGCCCCAGCATTTT
TRBJ2-1 | TRBD2 | - | TRBV7-3 | CASSRTGLAFTYNEQFF | TGTGCCAGCAGCCGGACCGGACTAGCGTTCACCTACAATGAGCAGTTCTTC
TRBJ2-7 | TRBD2 | once | TRBV3-1/TRBV3-2 | CASSAGVAGGQYEQYF | TGTGCCAGCAGTGCGGGCGTAGCGGGAGGGCAATACGAGCAGTACTTC
TRBJ1-4 | - | - | TRBV29-1 | CSVLRRQDATNEKLFF | TGCAGCGTTCTGAGGAGACAGGACGCAACTAATGAAAAACTGTTTTTT
TRBJ1-2 | - | - | TRBV6-5 | CASMGSQGLGYTF | TGTGCCAGCATGGGGAGTCAGGGCCTAGGCTACACCTTC
TRBJ2-2 | - | many | TRBV30 | CAWSRTVLDIGELFF | TGTGCCTGGAGTCGAACGGTACTTGATATCGGGGAGCTGTTTTTT
TRBJ2-5 | TRBD1 | - | TRBV6-1 | CASSEGRAGGQETQYF | TGTGCCAGCAGTGAAGGAAGGGCAGGGGGACAAGAGACCCAGTACTTC
TRBJ1-1 | TRBD1 | few | TRBV10-1 | CASSPPPGQNPNTEAFF | TGCGCCAGCAGTCCGCCCCCGGGACAGAACCCGAACACTGAAGCTTTCTTT
TRBJ2-7 | TRBD2 | - | TRBV7-8 | CASSSHAVSGSSYEQYF | TGTGCCAGCAGCTCTCACGCGGTTAGCGGGAGCTCCTACGAGCAGTACTTC
TRBJ2-7 | TRBD1 | few | TRBV11-3 | CASSLDEGASSYEQYF | TGTGCCAGCAGCTTAGACGAGGGGGCAAGCTCCTACGAGCAGTACTTC
TRBJ2-1 | - | - | TRBV7-3 | CASSSIYHAGSYNEQFF | TGTGCCAGCAGCTCCATCTACCACGCGGGGTCCTACAATGAGCAGTTCTTC
TRBJ1-4 | - | - | TRBV28 | CASSTLRRGNEKLFF | TGTGCCAGCAGTACTCTCCGCAGGGGAAATGAAAAACTGTTTTTT
TRBJ2-3 | TRBD1 | - | TRBV2 | CASSWTGGGTDTQYF | TGTGCCAGCAGTTGGACAGGGGGCGGCACAGATACGCAGTATTTT
TRBJ1-3 | - | - | TRBV11-2 | CASSLESGNTIYF | TGTGCCAGCAGCTTAGAATCTGGAAACACCATATATTTT
TRBJ1-5 | - | - | TRBV13 | CASSGGPNQPQHF | TGTGCCAGCAGCGGGGGTCCGAATCAGCCCCAGCATTTT